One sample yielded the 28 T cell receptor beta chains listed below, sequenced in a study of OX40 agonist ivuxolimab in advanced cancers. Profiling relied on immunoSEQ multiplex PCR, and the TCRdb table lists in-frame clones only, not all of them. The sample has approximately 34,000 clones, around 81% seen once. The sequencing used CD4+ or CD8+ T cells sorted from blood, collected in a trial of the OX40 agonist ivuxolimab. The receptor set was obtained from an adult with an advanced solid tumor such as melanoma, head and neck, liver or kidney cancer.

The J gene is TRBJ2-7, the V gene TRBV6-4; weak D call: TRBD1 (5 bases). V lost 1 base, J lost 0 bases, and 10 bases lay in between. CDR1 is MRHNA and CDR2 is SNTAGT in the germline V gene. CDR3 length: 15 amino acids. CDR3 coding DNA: TGTGCCAGCAGTGACTTCTTACAGGACTCCTACGAGCAGTACTTC. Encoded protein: CASSDFLQDSYEQYF.

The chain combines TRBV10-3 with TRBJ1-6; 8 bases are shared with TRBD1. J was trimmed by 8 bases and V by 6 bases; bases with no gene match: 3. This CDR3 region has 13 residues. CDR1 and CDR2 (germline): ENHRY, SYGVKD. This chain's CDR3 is CAIRTGVDSPLHF. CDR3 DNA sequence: TGTGCCATCAGGACAGGGGTCGATTCACCCCTCCACTTT.

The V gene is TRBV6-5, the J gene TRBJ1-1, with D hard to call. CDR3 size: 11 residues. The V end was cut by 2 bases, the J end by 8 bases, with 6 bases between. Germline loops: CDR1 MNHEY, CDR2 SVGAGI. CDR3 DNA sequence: TGTGCCAGCAGTTACGCCCGAGAAGCTTTCTTT. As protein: CASSYAREAFF.

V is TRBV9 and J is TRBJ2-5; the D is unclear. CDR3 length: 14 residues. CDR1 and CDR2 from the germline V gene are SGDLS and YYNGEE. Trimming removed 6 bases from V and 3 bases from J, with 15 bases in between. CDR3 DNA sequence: TGTGCCAGCACCCCGGCACGAAAAGAAGAGACCCAGTACTTC. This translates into CASTPARKEETQYF. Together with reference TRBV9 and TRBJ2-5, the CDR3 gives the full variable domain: DSGVTQTPKHLITATGQRVTLRCSPRSGDLSVYWYQQSLDQGLQFLIQYYNGEERAKGNILERFSAQQFPDLHSELNLSSLELGDSALYFCASTPARKEETQYFGPGTRLLVL.

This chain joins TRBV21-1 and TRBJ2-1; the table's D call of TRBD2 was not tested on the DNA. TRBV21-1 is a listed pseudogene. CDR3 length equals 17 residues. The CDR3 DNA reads TGTGCCAGACGGAGGAAACCATCCGGGACTACTCACAATGAGCAGTTCTTC. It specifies CARRRKPSGTTHNEQFF.

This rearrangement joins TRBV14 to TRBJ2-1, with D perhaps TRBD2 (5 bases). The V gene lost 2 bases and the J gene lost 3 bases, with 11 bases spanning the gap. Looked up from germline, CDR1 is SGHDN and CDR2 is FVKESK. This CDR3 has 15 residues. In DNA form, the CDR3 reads TGTGCCAGCAGCCAAAAACTAGGTGACTACAATGAGCAGTTCTTC. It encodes CASSQKLGDYNEQFF.

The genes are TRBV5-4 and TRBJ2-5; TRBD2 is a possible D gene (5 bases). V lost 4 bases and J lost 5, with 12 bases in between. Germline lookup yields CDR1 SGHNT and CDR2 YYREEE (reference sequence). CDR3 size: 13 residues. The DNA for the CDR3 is TGTGCCAGCAGCGGAGCGGTACGGGAGACCCAGTACTTC. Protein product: CASSGAVRETQYF.

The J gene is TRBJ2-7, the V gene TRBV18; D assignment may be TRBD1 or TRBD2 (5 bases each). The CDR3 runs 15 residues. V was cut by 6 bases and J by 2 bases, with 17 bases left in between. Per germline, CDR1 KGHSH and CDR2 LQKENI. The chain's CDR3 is CASSQDVGGTYEQYF. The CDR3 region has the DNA TGTGCCAGCTCTCAGGATGTTGGGGGAACCTACGAGCAGTACTTC.

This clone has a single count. CDR3 in DNA: TGTGCCAGCAGCTTAGTTGTCTCGAGCTCCTACGAGCAGTACTTC. It encodes CASSLVVSSSYEQYF. The chain recombines TRBV7-2 with TRBJ2-7; D unresolved. V dropped 1 base and J dropped 0 bases, with 10 bases sitting between them. Germline assignment: CDR1 SGHTA and CDR2 FQGNSA. The CDR3 consists of 15 residues.

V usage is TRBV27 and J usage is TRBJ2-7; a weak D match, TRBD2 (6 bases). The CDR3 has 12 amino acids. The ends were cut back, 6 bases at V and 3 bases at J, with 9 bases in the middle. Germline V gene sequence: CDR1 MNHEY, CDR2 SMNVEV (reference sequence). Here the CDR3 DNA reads TGTGCCAGCAGCGGGAGTCACTACGAGCAGTACTTC. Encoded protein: CASSGSHYEQYF.

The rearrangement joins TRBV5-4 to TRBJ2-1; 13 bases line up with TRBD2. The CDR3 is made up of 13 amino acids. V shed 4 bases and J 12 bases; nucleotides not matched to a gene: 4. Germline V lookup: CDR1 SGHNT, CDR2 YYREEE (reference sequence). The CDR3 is CASSRTSGGPQFF. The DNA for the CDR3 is TGTGCCAGCAGCCGGACTAGCGGGGGACCGCAGTTCTTC. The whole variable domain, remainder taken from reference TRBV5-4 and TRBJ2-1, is ETGVTQSPTHLIKTRGQQVTLRCSSQSGHNTVSWYQQALGQGPQFIFQYYREEENGRGNFPPRFSGLQFPNYSSELNVNALELDDSALYLCASSRTSGGPQFFGPGTRLTVL.

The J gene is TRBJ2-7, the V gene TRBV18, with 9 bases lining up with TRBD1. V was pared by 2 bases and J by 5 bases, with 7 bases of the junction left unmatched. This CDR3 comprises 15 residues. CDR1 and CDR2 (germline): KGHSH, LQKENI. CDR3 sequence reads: CASSPFGTGINEQYF. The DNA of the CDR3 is TGTGCCAGCTCACCATTCGGGACAGGGATAAACGAGCAGTACTTC.

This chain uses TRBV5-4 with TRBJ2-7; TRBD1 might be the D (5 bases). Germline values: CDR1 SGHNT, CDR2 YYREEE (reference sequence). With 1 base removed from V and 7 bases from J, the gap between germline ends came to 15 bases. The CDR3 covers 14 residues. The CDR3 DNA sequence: TGTGCCAGCAGCTTGCCAGGTTCCGCAGGGGAGCAGTACTTC. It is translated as CASSLPGSAGEQYF.

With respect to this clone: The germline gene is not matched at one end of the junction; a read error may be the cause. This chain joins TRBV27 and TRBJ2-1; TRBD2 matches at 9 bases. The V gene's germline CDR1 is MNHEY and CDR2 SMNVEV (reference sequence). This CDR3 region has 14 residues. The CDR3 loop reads CASRAGTSYSEQFF. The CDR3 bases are TGTGCCAGCAGGGCCGGGACTAGCTACAGTGAGCAGTTCTTC.

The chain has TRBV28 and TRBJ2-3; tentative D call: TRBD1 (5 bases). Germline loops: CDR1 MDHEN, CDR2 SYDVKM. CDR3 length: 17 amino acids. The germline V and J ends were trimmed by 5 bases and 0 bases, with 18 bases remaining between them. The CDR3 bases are TGTGCCAGCAGTCCTCACAGGTGGGGCACTAGCACAGATACGCAGTATTTT. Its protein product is CASSPHRWGTSTDTQYF.

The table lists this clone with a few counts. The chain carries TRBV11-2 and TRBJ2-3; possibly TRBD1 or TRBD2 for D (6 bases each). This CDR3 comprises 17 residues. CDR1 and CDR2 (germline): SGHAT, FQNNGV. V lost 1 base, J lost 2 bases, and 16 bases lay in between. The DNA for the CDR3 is TGTGCCAGCAGCTTAGGACGGGGGCGGAGAACCACAGATACGCAGTATTTT. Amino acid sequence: CASSLGRGRRTTDTQYF.

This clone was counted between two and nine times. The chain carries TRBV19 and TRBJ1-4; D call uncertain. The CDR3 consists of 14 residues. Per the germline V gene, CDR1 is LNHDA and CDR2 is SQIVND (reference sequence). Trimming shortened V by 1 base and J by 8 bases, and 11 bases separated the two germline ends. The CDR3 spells CASSIGSIEEKLFF. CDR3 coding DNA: TGTGCCAGTAGTATAGGGTCGATTGAAGAAAAACTGTTTTTT.

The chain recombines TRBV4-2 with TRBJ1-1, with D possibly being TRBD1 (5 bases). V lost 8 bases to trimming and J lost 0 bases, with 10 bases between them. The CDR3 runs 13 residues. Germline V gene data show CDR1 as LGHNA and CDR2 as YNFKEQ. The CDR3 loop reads CASLGQVNTEAFF. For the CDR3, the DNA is TGTGCCAGCCTGGGGCAGGTGAACACTGAAGCTTTCTTT.

The CDR3 region has the DNA TGTGCCAGCAGTTTATTACAGGGGGACAGGTCACCCCTCCACTTT. Protein product: CASSLLQGDRSPLHF. J is TRBJ1-6 and V is TRBV27; 8 bases are shared with TRBD1. The CDR3 totals 15 residues. Trimming took 1 base from V and 10 from J; bases not matched to a gene: 6. Germline V gene lookup returns CDR1 MNHEY and CDR2 SMNVEV (reference sequence).

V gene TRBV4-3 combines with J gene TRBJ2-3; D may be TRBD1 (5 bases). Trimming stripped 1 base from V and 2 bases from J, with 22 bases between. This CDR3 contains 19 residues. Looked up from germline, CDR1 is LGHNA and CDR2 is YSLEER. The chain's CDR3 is CASSQVPLGRLTNTDTQYF. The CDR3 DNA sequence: TGCGCCAGCAGCCAAGTACCTCTGGGGCGGCTAACGAACACAGATACGCAGTATTTT.

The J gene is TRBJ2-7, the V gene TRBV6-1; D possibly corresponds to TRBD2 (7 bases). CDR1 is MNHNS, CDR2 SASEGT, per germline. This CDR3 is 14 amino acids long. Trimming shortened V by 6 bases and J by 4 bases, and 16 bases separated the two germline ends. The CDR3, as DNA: TGTGCCAGCAGGCGGGGAGGGGGGAGTTACGAGCAGTACTTC. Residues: CASRRGGGSYEQYF.

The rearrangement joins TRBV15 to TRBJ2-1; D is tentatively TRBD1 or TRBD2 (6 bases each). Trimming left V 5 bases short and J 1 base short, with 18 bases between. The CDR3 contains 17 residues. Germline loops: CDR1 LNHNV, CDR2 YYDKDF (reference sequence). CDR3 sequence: CATSGPVGGTSYNEQFF. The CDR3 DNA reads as TGTGCCACCAGCGGCCCAGTAGGGGGGACATCCTACAATGAGCAGTTCTTC.

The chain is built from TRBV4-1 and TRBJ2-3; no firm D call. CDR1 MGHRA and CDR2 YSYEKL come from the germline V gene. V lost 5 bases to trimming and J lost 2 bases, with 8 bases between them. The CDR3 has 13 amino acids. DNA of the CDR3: TGCGCCAGCAGCACCTTGTCCACAGATACGCAGTATTTT. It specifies CASSTLSTDTQYF.

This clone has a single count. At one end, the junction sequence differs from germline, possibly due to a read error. The CDR3 spells CASSSTGVNTEAFF. The CDR3 region has the DNA TGTGCCAGCAGCTCTACAGGGGTGAATACTGAAGCTTTCTTT. V gene TRBV5-5 combines with J gene TRBJ1-1, with 7 bases lining up with TRBD1. There are 14 residues in the CDR3. CDR1 and CDR2 from the germline V gene are SGHKS and YYEKEE (reference sequence).

The DNA of the CDR3 is TGTGCCAGCAGTGGAGGAAACACCATATATTTT. The encoded protein is CASSGGNTIYF. V usage is TRBV6-1 and J usage is TRBJ1-3; unclear D gene. The CDR3 totals 11 residues. Germline V CDR1 and CDR2: MNHNS, SASEGT. V was shortened by 4 bases and J by 4 bases, with 2 bases between the two germline ends.

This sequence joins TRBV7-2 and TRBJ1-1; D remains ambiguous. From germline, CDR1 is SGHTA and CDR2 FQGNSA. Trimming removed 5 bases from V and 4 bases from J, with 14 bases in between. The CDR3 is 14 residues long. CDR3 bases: TGTGCCAGCAGCCCGGACCTCTTACTCACTGAAGCTTTCTTT. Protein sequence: CASSPDLLLTEAFF.

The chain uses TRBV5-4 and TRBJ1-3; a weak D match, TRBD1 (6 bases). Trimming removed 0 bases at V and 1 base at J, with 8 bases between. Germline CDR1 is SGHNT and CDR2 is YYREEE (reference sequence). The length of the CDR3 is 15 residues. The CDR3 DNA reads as TGTGCCAGCAGCTTGGCTGGGACATCTGGAAACACCATATATTTT. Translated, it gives CASSLAGTSGNTIYF.

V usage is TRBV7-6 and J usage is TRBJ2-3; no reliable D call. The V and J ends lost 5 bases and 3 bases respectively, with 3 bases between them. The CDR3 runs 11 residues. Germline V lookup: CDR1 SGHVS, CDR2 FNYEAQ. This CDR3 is CASSLTDTQYF. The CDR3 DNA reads TGTGCCAGCAGCCTTACAGATACGCAGTATTTT.